This is a list of T cell receptor beta chains from one sample in a study of CD8 T cells in Susac syndrome. Each CDR3 protein is one row after TCRdb ran MiXCR on the immunoSEQ multiplex PCR reads. The sample carries almost 450,000 distinct CDR3 sequences, approximately 89% recorded once. The material sequenced was CD8+ T cells from PBMCs. These TCRs come from a human donor with multiple sclerosis. Each CDR3 is given with its conserved first and last residue. Fields, in order: clone size, D gene, V gene, J gene, CDR3 DNA, CDR3 protein. A D gene is named only where the DNA matches it firmly. Clone size is given for some rows only: seen once, a few or many times, or a class if the clone is expanded.

-,-,TRBV7-9,TRBJ2-5,TGTGCCAGCGCCTCGGACATATTTAAGACCCAGTACTTC,CASASDIFKTQYF
-,-,TRBV6-1,TRBJ2-4,TGTGCCAGCAGTGACTGGGGGGGCCCTCTAAACATTCAGTACTTC,CASSDWGGPLNIQYF
-,TRBD1,TRBV5-1,TRBJ2-7,TGCGCCAGCAGCTTGGGACAGGGTTCCGGGGAGCAGTACTTC,CASSLGQGSGEQYF
-,TRBD1,TRBV27,TRBJ2-7,TGTGCCAGCAGTGATCTGACAGGGAGCTCCTACGAGCAGTACTTC,CASSDLTGSSYEQYF
-,TRBD1,TRBV5-6,TRBJ2-2,TGTGCCAGTGGACAGGGGAACACCGGGGAGCTGTTTTTT,CASGQGNTGELFF
-,TRBD2,TRBV5-6,TRBJ2-2,TGTGCCAGCAGCCAGGGACTAGCGGGAGCTGGTCCCGGGGAGCTGTTTTTT,CASSQGLAGAGPGELFF
-,TRBD1,TRBV14,TRBJ1-1,TGTGCCAGCAGCGCCCAACTACCGGGACAGATGGGAAGGGACACTGAAGCTTTCTTT,CASSAQLPGQMGRDTEAFF
-,TRBD2,TRBV20-1,TRBJ2-2,TGCAGTGCTAGAGATGGACTAGCGGGAGTTAGTTTCGGGGAGCTGTTTTTT,CSARDGLAGVSFGELFF
once,TRBD2,TRBV10-1,TRBJ2-1,TGCGCCAGCAGTGGGACTAGCGGGAGAGGCTCCTACAATGAGCAGTTCTTC,CASSGTSGRGSYNEQFF
-,-,TRBV11-2,TRBJ1-1,TGTGCCAGCAGCTTAGAGGCCACTGAAGCTTTCTTT,CASSLEATEAFF
few,TRBD2,TRBV20-1,TRBJ2-7,TGCAGTGCTAGGGCGCGGGAGGGCCTCTACGAGCAGTACTTC,CSARAREGLYEQYF
-,-,TRBV6-6,TRBJ1-4,TGTGCCAGCAAACCGGGACTCAATGAAAAACTGTTTTTT,CASKPGLNEKLFF
-,TRBD2,TRBV7-9,TRBJ2-1,TGTGCCAGCAGCTTAGGAGCGGGGGACCAGCAGTTCTTC,CASSLGAGDQQFF
-,-,TRBV4-1,TRBJ2-7,TGCGCCAGCAGCCAAGGGCCGGGGGTGAGCTCCTACGAGCAGTACTTC,CASSQGPGVSSYEQYF
-,-,TRBV6-6,TRBJ1-1,TGTGCCAGCAACTCCGGGGAACAGGGATACACTGAAGCTTTCTTT,CASNSGEQGYTEAFF
-,-,TRBV29-1,TRBJ1-2,TGCAGCGTTGAAGCCGAGTTTAACTATGGCTACACCTTC,CSVEAEFNYGYTF
once,-,TRBV29-1,TRBJ1-5,TGCAGCGTTGCGGTAAGTAGCGGCAATCAGCCCCAGCATTTT,CSVAVSSGNQPQHF
-,TRBD2,TRBV27,TRBJ2-7,TGTGCCAGCAGTTTTAGTCTAGCGGGGGCCTACGAGCAGTACTTC,CASSFSLAGAYEQYF